Described below is a single T cell receptor beta chain sequence and its context. The antigen is unknown. Germline V CDR1 and CDR2: LNHDA, SQIVND (reference sequence). The CDR3 is 15 amino acids. Trimming took 1 base from V and 1 from J, leaving 7 bases between them. Generated by immunoSEQ multiplex PCR, the TCRdb table keeps only in-frame clones and is missing some. Among around 89,000 clones, 89% were seen once, and the ten largest hold more than 5%. This entry comes from a study of T cell responses to AZD1222 COVID-19 vaccine. Study outcomes and limitations: Sampling that yielded the repertoires occurred only after the peak T cell response. With two AZD1222 doses given, Spike-specific TCR breadth and depth both rose.

Sequences were derived from peripheral blood, sampled 28 days after the second AZD1222 dose. This clonotype was sampled from an adult who received the AZD1222 COVID-19 vaccine. V is TRBV19 and J is TRBJ2-2; no definite D call. In DNA form, the CDR3 reads TGTGCCAGTAGTATAGGGAGACAGAACACCGGGGAGCTGTTTTTT. It translates to CASSIGRQNTGELFF.